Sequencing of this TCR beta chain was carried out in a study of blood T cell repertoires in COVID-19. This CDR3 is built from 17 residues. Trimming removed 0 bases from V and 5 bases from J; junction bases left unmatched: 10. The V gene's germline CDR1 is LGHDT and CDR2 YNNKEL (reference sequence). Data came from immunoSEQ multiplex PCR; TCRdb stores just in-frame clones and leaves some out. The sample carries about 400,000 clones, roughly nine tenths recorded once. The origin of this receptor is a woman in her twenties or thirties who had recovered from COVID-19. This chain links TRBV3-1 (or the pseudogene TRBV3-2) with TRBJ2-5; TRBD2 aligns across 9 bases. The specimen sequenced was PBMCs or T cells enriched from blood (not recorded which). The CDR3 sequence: CASSQDEVAGERETQYF. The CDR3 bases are TGTGCCAGCAGCCAAGACGAGGTAGCGGGAGAACGGGAGACCCAGTACTTC.